This entry lists 29 T cell receptor beta chains sequenced from one sample in a study of blood T cell repertoires in COVID-19. Measured with immunoSEQ multiplex PCR; TCRdb has only the in-frame clones, and not every one. Counted here are 300,000 to 350,000 clones, approximately 88% occurring once; the ten biggest clones make up approximately 10%. The specimen was peripheral blood. These receptors came from a man aged 25 to 45 with COVID-19, enrolled during active disease.

The chain is built from TRBV2 and TRBJ1-2, with D possibly being TRBD1 (5 bases). Germline values: CDR1 SNHLY, CDR2 FYNNEI. The CDR3 is made up of 17 amino acids. The V end was cut by 2 bases, the J end by 3 bases, with 19 bases between. Here the CDR3 reads CASSELISEGVDYGYTF. The CDR3 coding sequence is TGTGCCAGCAGTGAACTTATTTCAGAAGGGGTTGACTATGGCTACACCTTC.

CDR3 nucleotides: TGTGCTAGTGGTTTGGGGCGGAACAATGAGCAGTTCTTC. It is translated as CASGLGRNNEQFF. V usage is TRBV12-5 and J usage is TRBJ2-1; D is undetermined. This CDR3 region has 13 residues. Per the germline V gene, CDR1 is LGHNT and CDR2 is FRNRAP. Trimming removed 1 base from V and 5 bases from J, with 6 bases in between.

The chain recombines TRBV28 with TRBJ1-5; D is ambiguous. The ends were cut back, 5 bases at V and 0 bases at J, with 8 bases in the middle. The CDR3 length is 14 residues. Looked up from germline, CDR1 is MDHEN and CDR2 is SYDVKM. The DNA of the CDR3 is TGTGCCAGCAGTCCCCAGATTAGCAATCAGCCCCAGCATTTT. Its translation is CASSPQISNQPQHF.

The chain recombines TRBV5-6 with TRBJ2-2; D is possibly TRBD2 (6 bases). The CDR3 sequence is 17 residues long. The germline V gene has CDR1 SGHDT and CDR2 YYEEEE. Trimming removed 1 base from V and 1 base from J, with 14 bases in between. The chain's CDR3 is CASSLRGTYLNTGELFF. The CDR3 DNA reads as TGTGCCAGCAGCTTGAGAGGGACTTACCTGAACACCGGGGAGCTGTTTTTT.

This clone was recorded only once. The chain is built from TRBV10-3 and TRBJ2-1, with 8 bases that match TRBD1. The CDR3 is 13 residues long. V dropped 2 bases and J dropped 16; count of bases not matched to a gene: 10. Germline V gene data show CDR1 as ENHRY and CDR2 as SYGVKD. The CDR3 DNA reads as TGTGCCATCAGTGAGCAAGGAGGACAGGGTGAATTCTTC. It is translated as CAISEQGGQGEFF.

This clone was seen a handful of times. The same CDR3 arises from other DNA sequences in this sample as well. V is TRBV27 and J is TRBJ2-3; 8 bases match TRBD2. Germline V gene sequence: CDR1 MNHEY, CDR2 SMNVEV (reference sequence). V dropped 4 bases and J dropped 3; count of bases not matched to a gene: 6. CDR3 length: 15 amino acids. CDR3 nucleotides: TGTGCCAGCAGTTCGGGGGGGCGAGTGACAGATACGCAGTATTTT. Its protein product is CASSSGGRVTDTQYF.

The gene calls are TRBV19 and TRBJ1-5; D uncertain. The CDR3 has 14 residues. V lost 10 bases and J lost 1, with 14 bases in between. Germline loops: CDR1 LNHDA, CDR2 SQIVND (reference sequence). The CDR3 loop reads CATRVGMSNQPQHF. The DNA of the CDR3 is TGTGCCACCCGCGTCGGGATGAGCAATCAGCCCCAGCATTTT.

This clone came up a few times. V is TRBV20-1 and J is TRBJ2-7, with unresolved D. V was shortened by 6 bases and J by 1 base, with 13 bases between the two germline ends. In germline, CDR1 is DFQATT, CDR2 SNEGSKA (reference sequence). CDR3 size: 13 residues. Here the CDR3 reads CSASGAPSYEQYF. In DNA, the CDR3 is TGCAGTGCGAGTGGAGCCCCATCCTACGAGCAGTACTTC.

V usage is TRBV18 and J usage is TRBJ2-3; TRBD2 aligns across 10 bases. The germline CDR1 and CDR2 sequences are KGHSH and LQKENI. V lost 3 bases to trimming and J lost 3 bases; unmatched junction nucleotides: 9. This CDR3 is 17 amino acids long. CDR3 sequence (DNA): TGTGCCAGCTCACCGCGAGCTAGCGGGAGAGGTACAGATACGCAGTATTTT. It codes for CASSPRASGRGTDTQYF.

The CDR3 here is CASRRGGENTGELFF. Written as DNA, the CDR3 is TGTGCCAGCCGGAGAGGGGGCGAAAACACCGGGGAGCTGTTTTTT. This rearrangement joins TRBV27 to TRBJ2-2; 7 bases map to TRBD1. The CDR3 totals 15 residues. Germline CDR1 and CDR2: MNHEY and SMNVEV (reference sequence). V lost 8 bases and J lost 2; bases outside the gene matches: 8.

This rearrangement joins TRBV4-3 to TRBJ2-2, with a weak D call TRBD1 (5 bases). Trimming took off 0 bases at V and 1 base at J, with 12 bases between the two ends. The CDR3 has 17 amino acids. Germline V gene sequence: CDR1 LGHNA, CDR2 YSLEER. The CDR3 loop is CASSQDSGRVNTGELFF. The CDR3 DNA reads as TGCGCCAGCAGCCAAGATTCCGGCAGGGTGAACACCGGGGAGCTGTTTTTT.

As to this clone: This sample also contains other DNA sequences that code for the same CDR3. The J gene is TRBJ1-6, the V gene TRBV27, with 8 positions matching TRBD1. Looked up from germline, CDR1 is MNHEY and CDR2 is SMNVEV (reference sequence). CDR3 size: 14 residues. The V segment lost 6 bases and the J segment 10 bases; nucleotides outside the gene matches: 8. In DNA form, the CDR3 reads TGTGCCAGCAGCAGAGGACAGGGAGGGTCACCCCTCCACTTT. Its protein is CASSRGQGGSPLHF.

This clone came up once. The chain couples TRBV7-9 to TRBJ1-5, with TRBD1 as a possible D gene (5 bases). The CDR3 totals 13 residues. V dropped 4 bases and J dropped 5 bases, with 9 bases sitting between them. Germline loops: CDR1 SEHNR, CDR2 FQNEAQ (reference sequence). The CDR3 protein is CASSSSRDQPQHF. The CDR3 nucleotides are TGTGCCAGCAGCTCATCCAGGGATCAGCCCCAGCATTTT.

The chain links TRBV6-5 to TRBJ2-3; TRBD2 agrees at 13 bases. Germline loops: CDR1 MNHEY, CDR2 SVGAGI. This CDR3 is 15 amino acids long. The V segment lost 2 bases and the J segment 7 bases; nucleotides outside the gene matches: 3. DNA for the CDR3: TGTGCCAGCAGTTACGGGGGACTAGCGGGAAATACGCAGTATTTT. Encoded protein: CASSYGGLAGNTQYF.

V and J are TRBV30 and TRBJ1-6, with D possibly TRBD1 on 5 matching bases. V was cut by 0 bases and J by 7 bases, with 10 bases left in between. CDR1 is GTSNPN, CDR2 SVGIG, per germline (reference sequence). CDR3 size: 14 residues. The CDR3 reads CAWSVGRANSPLHF. The DNA for the CDR3 is TGTGCCTGGAGTGTAGGCAGGGCAAATTCACCCCTCCACTTT.

The table lists this clone with a count of one. The chain has TRBV24-1 and TRBJ2-2; no clear D gene. Trimming removed 5 bases from V and 2 bases from J, with 8 bases in between. This CDR3 region has 14 residues. Germline CDR1 reads KGHDR; CDR2 reads SFDVKD. The CDR3: CATSGHLNTGELFF. Here the CDR3 DNA reads TGTGCCACCAGTGGGCATTTAAACACCGGGGAGCTGTTTTTT.

V gene TRBV6-1 combines with J gene TRBJ2-7; a possible D gene is TRBD1 (6 bases). The CDR3 has 16 amino acids. Germline CDR1 reads MNHNS; CDR2 reads SASEGT. V was trimmed by 2 bases and J by 5 bases, leaving 19 bases between them. CDR3 region: CASSENTSGRGDEQYF. CDR3 sequence (DNA): TGTGCCAGCAGTGAAAATACCTCTGGCAGGGGAGACGAGCAGTACTTC.

This chain joins TRBV3-1 (or the pseudogene TRBV3-2) and TRBJ1-5; tentative D call: TRBD1 (5 bases). CDR1 and CDR2 from the germline V gene are LGHDT and YNNKEL (reference sequence). V lost 5 bases and J 2 bases, leaving 7 bases between the germline ends. The CDR3 is 13 residues long. CDR3: CASSGGGNQPQHF. In nucleotides, the CDR3 is TGTGCCAGCAGCGGGGGGGGCAATCAGCCCCAGCATTTT.

Regarding this clone: Other DNA sequences in this specimen translate into the identical CDR3. The chain carries TRBV5-4 and TRBJ1-3; 8 bases agree with TRBD1. Losses at the gene ends were 4 bases for V and 4 bases for J; bases not matched to a gene: 7. The CDR3 has 15 residues. Germline CDR1 is SGHNT and CDR2 is YYREEE (reference sequence). The CDR3, as DNA: TGTGCCAGCAGCAGTCCCGGGACAGGAGGAAACACCATATATTTT. Protein product: CASSSPGTGGNTIYF. Based on the CDR3 plus reference TRBV5-4 and TRBJ1-3, the full variable domain is ETGVTQSPTHLIKTRGQQVTLRCSSQSGHNTVSWYQQALGQGPQFIFQYYREEENGRGNFPPRFSGLQFPNYSSELNVNALELDDSALYLCASSSPGTGGNTIYFGEGSWLTVV.

The genes are TRBV9 and TRBJ2-5, with 7 positions matching TRBD1. This CDR3 spans 15 amino acids. V lost 4 bases to trimming and J lost 5 bases; unmatched junction nucleotides: 11. Per germline, CDR1 SGDLS and CDR2 YYNGEE. CDR3 sequence (DNA): TGTGCCAGCAGCCCCGCGCAGGGGGTTTATGAGACCCAGTACTTC. Translation gives CASSPAQGVYETQYF.

The chain recombines TRBV28 with TRBJ2-3, with D tentatively TRBD2 (5 bases). Trimming removed 6 bases from V and 2 bases from J, with 18 bases in between. The CDR3 is 16 amino acids. The V gene's germline CDR1 is MDHEN and CDR2 SYDVKM. CDR3 nucleotides: TGTGCCAGCAGACCCCAGGCGGGCCCCTCCACAGATACGCAGTATTTT. As protein: CASRPQAGPSTDTQYF.

The CDR3, as DNA: TGTGCCAGCAGTTACCCCCCCCGCAGGGGGAACTACGAGCAGTACTTC. Encoded protein: CASSYPPRRGNYEQYF. The chain joins TRBV6-2 or TRBV6-3 to TRBJ2-7; 7 bases line up with TRBD1. Looked up from germline, CDR1 is MNHEY and CDR2 is SVGEGT. The CDR3 is 16 residues long. J was trimmed by 3 bases and V by 2 bases; bases with no gene match: 10.

The chain is built from TRBV21-1 and TRBJ2-1; the table's D call of TRBD1 was not tested on the DNA. TRBV21-1 is a pseudogene segment. The CDR3 runs 17 residues. The CDR3 DNA reads TGTGCCAGCAGCACTTTTTCACGACAGCACAAACTCAATGAGCAGTTCTTC. Translating gives CASSTFSRQHKLNEQFF.

V and J are TRBV7-2 and TRBJ1-1; TRBD1 is a possible D gene (6 bases). Trimming pared 0 bases from V and 0 bases from J, leaving 8 bases between. CDR3 size: 15 residues. Germline-derived CDR1 and CDR2 are SGHTA and FQGNSA. The CDR3 loop is CASSLAGTLNTEAFF. The DNA of the CDR3 is TGTGCCAGCAGCTTAGCGGGGACATTGAACACTGAAGCTTTCTTT.

The rearrangement links TRBV4-3 to TRBJ2-6, with D tentatively TRBD2 (5 bases). Trimming removed 5 bases at V and 0 bases at J, with 11 bases between. CDR3 length equals 16 residues. CDR1 is LGHNA and CDR2 is YSLEER in the germline V gene. DNA of the CDR3: TGCGCCAGCAGCTCCGGACTGATCTCTGGGGCCAACGTCCTGACTTTC. Protein product: CASSSGLISGANVLTF.

The V and J genes are TRBV14 and TRBJ1-3; maybe TRBD1 (5 bases). V was clipped by 4 bases and J by 1 base, with 11 bases between them. The V gene's germline CDR1 is SGHDN and CDR2 FVKESK. The CDR3 is 15 amino acids. Here the CDR3 reads CASSPGGKSGNTIYF. The CDR3 DNA is TGTGCCAGCAGCCCGGGGGGGAAATCTGGAAACACCATATATTTT.

This chain uses TRBV27 with TRBJ2-1; tentative D call: TRBD2 (6 bases). This CDR3 is built from 15 residues. The V and J ends lost 5 bases and 4 bases respectively, with 15 bases between them. Germline V gene data show CDR1 as MNHEY and CDR2 as SMNVEV (reference sequence). The CDR3 spells CASSKGGSRYNEQFF. The CDR3 DNA reads TGTGCCAGCAGTAAAGGAGGGTCACGTTACAATGAGCAGTTCTTC.

The chain has TRBV24-1 and TRBJ2-1, with 8 bases lining up with TRBD2. There are 12 residues in the CDR3. CDR1 is KGHDR, CDR2 SFDVKD, per germline. Trimming removed 1 base from V and 16 bases from J; junction bases left unmatched: 5. The CDR3 bases are TGTGCCACCAGTGATTTAGAAGCGGGAGTATTCTTC. Its translation: CATSDLEAGVFF.

The chain couples TRBV6-5 to TRBJ2-5, with 7 nucleotides matching TRBD1. The ends lost 3 bases at V and 4 bases at J; junction bases unmatched: 5. Germline values: CDR1 MNHEY, CDR2 SVGAGI. The CDR3 runs 14 residues. CDR3 DNA: TGTGCCAGCAGTTATCCCCACAGGGGAGAGACCCAGTACTTC. Its protein product is CASSYPHRGETQYF.